The present T cell receptor beta chain was sequenced within a study of regulatory T cells. Autoimmunity was present in every CD3G-deficient patient, worse in two. At testing, patients were 2 to 39 years old, with reduced naive and increased memory T-cell proportions. Sorting split CD4+ cells into CD25-high CD127-low Tregs and CD25-low CD127-high conventional T cells. The germline CDR1 and CDR2 sequences are MDHEN and SYDVKM. V gave up 6 bases and J gave up 0 bases; unmatched junction bases: 9. The CDR3 covers 16 residues. About this clone: Its antigen remains unknown.

The primer mix had 52 TRBV and 13 TRBJ primers. Sequenced by immunoSEQ multiplex PCR; TCRdb stores in-frame clones only, minus some. The sample includes some 31,000 clones, approximately 93% of them seen just once. Broader study findings: Skewed V and J usage and few unique V-J pairs marked patient repertoires, most in Tregs. Hydrophobic residues at CDR3 positions 6 and 7 were enriched in conventional CD4+ T cells of CD3G-deficient patients.

The sequencing sample was made of conventional CD4+ T cells sorted from blood. This sequence originates from a child aged 2 to 10 with CD3G deficiency. V and J are TRBV28 and TRBJ2-7, with 9 bases that match TRBD2. The CDR3 region has the DNA TGTGCCAGCAGCTTACCTCGCGGGAGGGCCTCCTACGAGCAGTACTTC. Translating gives CASSLPRGRASYEQYF.